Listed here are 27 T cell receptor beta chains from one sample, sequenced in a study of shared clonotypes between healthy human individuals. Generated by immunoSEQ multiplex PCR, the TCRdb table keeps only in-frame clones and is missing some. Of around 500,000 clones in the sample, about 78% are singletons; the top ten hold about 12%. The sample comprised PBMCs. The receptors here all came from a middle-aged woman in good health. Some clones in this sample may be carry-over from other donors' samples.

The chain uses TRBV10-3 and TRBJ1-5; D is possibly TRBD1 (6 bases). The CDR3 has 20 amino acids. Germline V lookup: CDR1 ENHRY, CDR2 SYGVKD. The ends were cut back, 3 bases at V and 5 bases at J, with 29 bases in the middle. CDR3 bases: TGTGCCATCAGTGATTCGGGGACACCGGTAGGGCCCAGAGACTATCAGCCCCAGCATTTT. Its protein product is CAISDSGTPVGPRDYQPQHF.

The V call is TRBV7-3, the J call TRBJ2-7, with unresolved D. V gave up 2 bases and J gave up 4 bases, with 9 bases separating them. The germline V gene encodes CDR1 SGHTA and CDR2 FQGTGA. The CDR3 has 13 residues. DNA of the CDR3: TGTGCCAGCAGCTTAGGCGTGGAATACGAGCAGTACTTC. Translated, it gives CASSLGVEYEQYF. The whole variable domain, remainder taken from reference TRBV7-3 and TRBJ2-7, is GAGVSQTPSNKVTEKGKYVELRCDPISGHTALYWYRQSLGQGPEFLIYFQGTGAADDSGLPNDRFFAVRPEGSVSTLKIQRTERGDSAVYLCASSLGVEYEQYFGPGTRLTVT.

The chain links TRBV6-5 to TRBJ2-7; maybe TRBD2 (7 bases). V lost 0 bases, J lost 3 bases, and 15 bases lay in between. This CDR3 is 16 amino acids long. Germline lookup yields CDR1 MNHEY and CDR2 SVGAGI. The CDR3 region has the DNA TGTGCCAGCAGTTACTCGCCGGGGGGCGGCGGCTACGAGCAGTACTTC. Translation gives CASSYSPGGGGYEQYF.

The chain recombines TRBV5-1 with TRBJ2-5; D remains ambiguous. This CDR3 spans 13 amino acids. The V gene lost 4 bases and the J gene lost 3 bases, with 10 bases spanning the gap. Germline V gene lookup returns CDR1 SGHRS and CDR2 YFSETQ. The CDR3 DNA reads TGCGCCAGCAGCGTCCTATTAAAAGAGACCCAGTACTTC. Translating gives CASSVLLKETQYF. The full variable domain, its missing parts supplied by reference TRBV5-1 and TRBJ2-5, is KAGVTQTPRYLIKTRGQQVTLSCSPISGHRSVSWYQQTPGQGLQFLFEYFSETQRNKGNFPGRFSGRQFSNSRSEMNVSTLELGDSALYLCASSVLLKETQYFGPGTRLLVL.

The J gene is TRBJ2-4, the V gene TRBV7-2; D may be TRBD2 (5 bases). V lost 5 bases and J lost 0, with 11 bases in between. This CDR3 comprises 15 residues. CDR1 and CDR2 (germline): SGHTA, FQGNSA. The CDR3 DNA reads TGTGCCAGCAGCCCCGCCGGGGTAGCCAAAAACATTCAGTACTTC. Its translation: CASSPAGVAKNIQYF. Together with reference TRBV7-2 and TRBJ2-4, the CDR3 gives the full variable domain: GAGVSQSPSNKVTEKGKDVELRCDPISGHTALYWYRQSLGQGLEFLIYFQGNSAPDKSGLPSDRFSAERTGGSVSTLTIQRTQQEDSAVYLCASSPAGVAKNIQYFGAGTRLSVL.

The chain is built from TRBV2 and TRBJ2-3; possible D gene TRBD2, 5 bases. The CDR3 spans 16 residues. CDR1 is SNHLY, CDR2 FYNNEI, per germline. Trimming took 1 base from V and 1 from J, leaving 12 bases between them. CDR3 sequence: CASSEGRLPRTDTQYF. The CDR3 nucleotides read TGTGCCAGCAGTGAAGGTAGACTACCTCGCACAGATACGCAGTATTTT.

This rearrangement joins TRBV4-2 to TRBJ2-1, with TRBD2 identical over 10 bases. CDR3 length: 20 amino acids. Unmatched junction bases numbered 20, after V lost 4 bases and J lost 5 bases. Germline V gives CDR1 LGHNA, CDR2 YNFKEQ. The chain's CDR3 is CASSRKVGGGGLAANNEQFF. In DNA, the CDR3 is TGTGCCAGCAGCCGAAAGGTGGGGGGAGGAGGACTAGCGGCCAACAATGAGCAGTTCTTC.

In DNA form, the CDR3 reads TGTGCCACCAGCAGAGATAGAGGTCAGACTAACACCGGGGAGCTGTTTTTT. Amino acid sequence: CATSRDRGQTNTGELFF. The chain has TRBV15 and TRBJ2-2; D is uncertain. The germline V and J ends were trimmed by 0 bases and 2 bases, with 13 bases remaining between them. The CDR3 sequence is 17 residues long. Looked up from germline, CDR1 is LNHNV and CDR2 is YYDKDF (reference sequence). The whole variable domain, filled in from reference TRBV15 and TRBJ2-2, reads DAMVIQNPRYQVTQFGKPVTLSCSQTLNHNVMYWYQQKSSQAPKLLFHYYDKDFNNEADTPDNFQSRRPNTSFCFLDIRSPGLGDTAMYLCATSRDRGQTNTGELFFGEGSRLTVL.

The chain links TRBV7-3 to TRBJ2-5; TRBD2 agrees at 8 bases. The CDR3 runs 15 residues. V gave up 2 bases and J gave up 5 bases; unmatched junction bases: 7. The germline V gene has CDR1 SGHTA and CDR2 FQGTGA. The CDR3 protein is CASSLAGLADETQYF. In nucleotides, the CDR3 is TGTGCCAGCAGCTTAGCTGGACTAGCTGACGAGACCCAGTACTTC.

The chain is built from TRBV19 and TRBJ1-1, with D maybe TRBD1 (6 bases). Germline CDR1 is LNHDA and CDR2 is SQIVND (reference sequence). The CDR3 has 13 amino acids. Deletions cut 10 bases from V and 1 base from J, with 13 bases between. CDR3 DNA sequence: TGTGCCACAGGGGAAGGCCCGAACACTGAAGCTTTCTTT. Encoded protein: CATGEGPNTEAFF.

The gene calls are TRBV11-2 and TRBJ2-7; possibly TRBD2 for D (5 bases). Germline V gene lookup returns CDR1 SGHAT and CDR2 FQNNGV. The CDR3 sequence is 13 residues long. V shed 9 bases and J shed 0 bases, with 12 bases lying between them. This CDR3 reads CASRPGNSYEQYF. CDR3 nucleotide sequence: TGTGCCAGTAGACCCGGGAACTCCTACGAGCAGTACTTC.

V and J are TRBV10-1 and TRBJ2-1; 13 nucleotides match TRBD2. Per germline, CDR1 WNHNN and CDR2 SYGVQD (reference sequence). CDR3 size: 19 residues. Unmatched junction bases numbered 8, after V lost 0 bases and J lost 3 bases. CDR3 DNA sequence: TGCGCCAGCAGTGAGTCAACTAGCGGGAGGGCCTGGAGCTACAATGAGCAGTTCTTC. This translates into CASSESTSGRAWSYNEQFF.

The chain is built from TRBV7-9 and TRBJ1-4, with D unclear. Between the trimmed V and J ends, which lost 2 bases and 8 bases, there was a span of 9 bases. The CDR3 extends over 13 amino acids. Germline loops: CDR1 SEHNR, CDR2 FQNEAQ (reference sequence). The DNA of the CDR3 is TGTGCCAGCAGCTTATGGGGTGGAGAAAAACTGTTTTTT. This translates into CASSLWGGEKLFF.

The CDR3 nucleotides read TGTGCCACCGTACCCGCAGCGGGAGGGAAATACAATGAGCAGTTCTTC. Encoded protein: CATVPAAGGKYNEQFF. The genes are TRBV2 and TRBJ2-1, with TRBD2 matching over 10 bases. The CDR3 runs to 16 residues. CDR1 is SNHLY, CDR2 FYNNEI, per germline. With V trimmed by 10 bases and J by 4 bases, 13 bases remained unmatched.

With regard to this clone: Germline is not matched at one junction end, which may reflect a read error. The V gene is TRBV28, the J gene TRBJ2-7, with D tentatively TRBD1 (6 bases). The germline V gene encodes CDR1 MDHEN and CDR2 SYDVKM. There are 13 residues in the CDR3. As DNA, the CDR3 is TGTGCCTGCAGTAGGACAGCAACATACGAGCAGTACTTC. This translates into CACSRTATYEQYF.

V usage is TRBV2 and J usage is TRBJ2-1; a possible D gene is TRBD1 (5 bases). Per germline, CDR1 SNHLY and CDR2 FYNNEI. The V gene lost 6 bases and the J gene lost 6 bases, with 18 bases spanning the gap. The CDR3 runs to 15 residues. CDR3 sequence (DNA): TGTGCCAGCAGAACAGATGCTCAGGGTGGCAATGAGCAGTTCTTC. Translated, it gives CASRTDAQGGNEQFF.

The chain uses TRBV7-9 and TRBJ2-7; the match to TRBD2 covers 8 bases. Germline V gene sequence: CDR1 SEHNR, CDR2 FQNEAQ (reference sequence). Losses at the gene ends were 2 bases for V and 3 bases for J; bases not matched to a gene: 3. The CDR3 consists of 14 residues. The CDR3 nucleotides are TGTGCCAGCAGCTTACTCGGGAGGGGCTACGAGCAGTACTTC. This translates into CASSLLGRGYEQYF. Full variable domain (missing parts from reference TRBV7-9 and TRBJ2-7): DTGVSQNPRHKITKRGQNVTFRCDPISEHNRLYWYRQTLGQGPEFLTYFQNEAQLEKSRLLSDRFSAERPKGSFSTLEIQRTEQGDSAMYLCASSLLGRGYEQYFGPGTRLTVT.

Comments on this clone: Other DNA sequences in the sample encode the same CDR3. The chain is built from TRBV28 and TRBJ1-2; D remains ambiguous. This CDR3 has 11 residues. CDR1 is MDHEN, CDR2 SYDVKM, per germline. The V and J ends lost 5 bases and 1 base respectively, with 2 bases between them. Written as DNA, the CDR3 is TGTGCCAGCAGTAGTAACTATGGCTACACCTTC. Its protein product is CASSSNYGYTF.

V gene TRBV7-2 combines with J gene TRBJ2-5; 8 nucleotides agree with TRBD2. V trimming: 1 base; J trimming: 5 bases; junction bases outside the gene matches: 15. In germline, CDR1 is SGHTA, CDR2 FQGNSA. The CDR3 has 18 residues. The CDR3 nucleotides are TGTGCCAGCAGCTTAGAACCAGGGACGGGGGGGAGGAGGGAGACCCAGTACTTC. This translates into CASSLEPGTGGRRETQYF.

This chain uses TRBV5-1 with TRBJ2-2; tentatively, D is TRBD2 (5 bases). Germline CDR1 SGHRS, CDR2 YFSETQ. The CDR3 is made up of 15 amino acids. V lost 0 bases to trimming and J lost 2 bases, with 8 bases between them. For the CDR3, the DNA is TGCGCCAGCAGCTTGGACGGGGATAACACCGGGGAGCTGTTTTTT. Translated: CASSLDGDNTGELFF.

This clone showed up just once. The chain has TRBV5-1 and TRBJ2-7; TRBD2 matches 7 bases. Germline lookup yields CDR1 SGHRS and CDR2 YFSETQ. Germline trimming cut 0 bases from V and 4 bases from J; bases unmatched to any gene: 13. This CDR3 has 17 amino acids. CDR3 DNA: TGCGCCAGCAGCTTGGGGCTAGCGGAAGGGCACCCTTACGAGCAGTACTTC. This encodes CASSLGLAEGHPYEQYF.

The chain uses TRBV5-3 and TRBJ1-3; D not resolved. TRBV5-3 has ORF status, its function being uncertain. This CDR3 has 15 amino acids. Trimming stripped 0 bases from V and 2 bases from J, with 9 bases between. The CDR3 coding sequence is TGTGCCAGAAGCTTGGGCAGCTGGGCTGGAAACACCATATATTTT. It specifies CARSLGSWAGNTIYF.

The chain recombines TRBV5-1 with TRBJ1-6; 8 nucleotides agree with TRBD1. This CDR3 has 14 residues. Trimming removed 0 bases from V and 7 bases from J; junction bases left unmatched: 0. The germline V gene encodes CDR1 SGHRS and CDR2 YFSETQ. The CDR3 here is CASSLGTGNSPLHF. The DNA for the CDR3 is TGCGCCAGCAGCTTGGGGACAGGGAATTCACCCCTCCACTTT.

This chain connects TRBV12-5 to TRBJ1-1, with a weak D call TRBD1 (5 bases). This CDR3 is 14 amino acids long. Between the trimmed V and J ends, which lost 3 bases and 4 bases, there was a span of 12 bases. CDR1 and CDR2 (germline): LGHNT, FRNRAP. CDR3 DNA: TGTGCTAGTGGTTTTGACGGGGGACGCACTGAAGCTTTCTTT. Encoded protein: CASGFDGGRTEAFF.

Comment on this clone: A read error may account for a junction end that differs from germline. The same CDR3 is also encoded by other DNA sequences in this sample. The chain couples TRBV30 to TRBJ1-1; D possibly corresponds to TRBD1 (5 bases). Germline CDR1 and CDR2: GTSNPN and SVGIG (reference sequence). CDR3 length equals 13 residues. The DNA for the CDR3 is TGTGCCTGGAGTATAGACAGTGGGACTGAAGCCTTCTTT. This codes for CAWSIDSGTEAFF.

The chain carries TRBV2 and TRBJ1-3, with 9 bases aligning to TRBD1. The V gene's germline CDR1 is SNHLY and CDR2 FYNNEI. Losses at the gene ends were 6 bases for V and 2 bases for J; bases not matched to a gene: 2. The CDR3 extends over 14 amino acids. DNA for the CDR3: TGTGCCAGCAGGAGGGACAGGGCTGGAAACACCATATATTTT. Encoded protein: CASRRDRAGNTIYF.

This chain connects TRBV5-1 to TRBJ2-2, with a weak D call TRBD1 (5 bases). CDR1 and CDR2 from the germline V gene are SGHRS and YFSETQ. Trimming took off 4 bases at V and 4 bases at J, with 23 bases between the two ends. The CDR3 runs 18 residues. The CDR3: CASSPTTPTPGFTGELFF. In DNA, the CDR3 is TGCGCCAGCAGCCCCACGACACCCACCCCAGGGTTCACCGGGGAGCTGTTTTTT.